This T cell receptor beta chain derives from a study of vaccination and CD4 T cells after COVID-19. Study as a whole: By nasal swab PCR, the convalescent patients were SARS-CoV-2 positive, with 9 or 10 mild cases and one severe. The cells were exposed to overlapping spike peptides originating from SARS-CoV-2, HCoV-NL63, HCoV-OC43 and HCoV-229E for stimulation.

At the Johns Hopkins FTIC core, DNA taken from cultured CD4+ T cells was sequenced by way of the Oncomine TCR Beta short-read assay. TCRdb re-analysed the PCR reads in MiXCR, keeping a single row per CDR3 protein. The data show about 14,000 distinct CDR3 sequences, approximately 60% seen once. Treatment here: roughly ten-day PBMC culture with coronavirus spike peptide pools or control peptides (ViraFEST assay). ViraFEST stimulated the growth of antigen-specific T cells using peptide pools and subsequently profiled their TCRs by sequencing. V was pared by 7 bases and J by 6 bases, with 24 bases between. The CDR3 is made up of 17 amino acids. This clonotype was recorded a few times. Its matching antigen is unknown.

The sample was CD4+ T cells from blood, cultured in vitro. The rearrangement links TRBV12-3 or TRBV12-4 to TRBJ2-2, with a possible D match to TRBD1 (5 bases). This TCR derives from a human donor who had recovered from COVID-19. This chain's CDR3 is CASTPTVGQMDAGELFF. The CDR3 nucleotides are TGTGCCAGCACCCCCACCGTGGGGCAGATGGACGCCGGGGAGCTGTTTTTT.